This T cell receptor (beta chain) is from a study of blood T cells in healthy people across ages. On the study more broadly: For every two T cells, template switching captured about one barcoded beta molecule.

The study's findings and limits: More naive CD4+ cells and higher diversity were found in long-lived than in aged donors. Possibly confounding the expanded clonotype changes was the fact that donor CMV status was unknown.

To note about this clonotype: Its antigen is still unknown.

This CDR3 has 14 amino acids. Primed by a sample-barcoded 5' primer and a J-beta primer mix, a second PCR proceeded for about 6 to 12 cycles. Each cDNA was tagged by a template-switch adaptor containing 12 random nucleotides. In TCRdb, the 5' RACE reads were re-called with MiXCR into one record per CDR3 protein. The sample carries 600,000 to 800,000 distinct CDR3 sequences, 20% to 25% recorded once. The receptor comes from a man in his 70s in good health. V gene TRBV21-1 combines with J gene TRBJ2-7; the table's D call of TRBD1 was not tested on the DNA. TRBV21-1 is noted as a pseudogene. Sequenced input: blood. The CDR3 DNA reads as TGTGCCAGCAGCAGCGGGACAGGGCGCAACGAGCAGTACTTC. Protein product: CASSSGTGRNEQYF.